Detailed here is one T cell receptor beta chain. Profiling relied on immunoSEQ multiplex PCR, and the TCRdb table lists in-frame clones only, not all of them. The sample has roughly 230,000 clones, around 84% seen once. The data originate from a study of blood T cell repertoires in COVID-19. Study at large: The United States, Italy and Spain were the sources of the acute and convalescent COVID-19 samples.

There are 15 residues in the CDR3. Germline V gene data show CDR1 as KGHSH and CDR2 as LQKENI. Trimming pared 0 bases from V and 4 bases from J, leaving 10 bases between. The rearrangement joins TRBV18 to TRBJ2-1; D may be TRBD2 (5 bases). Sequenced input: peripheral blood. The clonotype was recovered from a woman aged 80 or older with COVID-19, enrolled during active disease. In DNA form, the CDR3 reads TGTGCCAGCTCACCACCGCCGGGGTCATACAATGAGCAGTTCTTC. This sequence encodes CASSPPPGSYNEQFF.